This T cell receptor (beta chain) was sequenced in a study of T cell changes during pregnancy in multiple sclerosis (dated by TCRdb to the late 2010s). General notes on the study: The study examined how the T cell repertoire changed over the course of pregnancy in women with multiple sclerosis.

The receptor library was made with the immunoSEQ multiplex PCR assay. TCRdb mirrors the immuneACCESS table, restricted to in-frame sequences. Some clones are absent from its copies; in checked studies, under half trace to an unresolved V gene, and the reason for the others is unknown. The sample has roughly 75,000 clones on record, 89% of them singletons. The top ten clonotypes cover 1.5% to 2% of the sample. This clone has just one count. Its recognized antigen is unknown. Base qualities are not provided; no much larger clone lies one nucleotide away. The TCR was taken from a female donor with multiple sclerosis, enrolled in a pregnancy study. The sample in question was peripheral blood, obtained before pregnancy.

The sequence in DNA is TGTGCCAGCACCTCCTTAACTTCCCAGGGGGCAAGTGGTGGCTACACCTTC. Translated, it gives CASTSLTSQGASGGYTF. The rearranged chain carries TRBV27 and TRBJ1-2; 8 middle bases align to TRBD1. The germline V gene encodes CDR1 MNHEY and CDR2 SMNVEV (reference sequence). The CDR3 starts with the cysteine, ends with the phenylalanine, and has 17 residues. The entry retains the CDR3 DNA only, 51 bases that are in frame from base 1. After removal of 7 bases from V and 7 bases from J, the junction retains 20 bases not matched to a gene.